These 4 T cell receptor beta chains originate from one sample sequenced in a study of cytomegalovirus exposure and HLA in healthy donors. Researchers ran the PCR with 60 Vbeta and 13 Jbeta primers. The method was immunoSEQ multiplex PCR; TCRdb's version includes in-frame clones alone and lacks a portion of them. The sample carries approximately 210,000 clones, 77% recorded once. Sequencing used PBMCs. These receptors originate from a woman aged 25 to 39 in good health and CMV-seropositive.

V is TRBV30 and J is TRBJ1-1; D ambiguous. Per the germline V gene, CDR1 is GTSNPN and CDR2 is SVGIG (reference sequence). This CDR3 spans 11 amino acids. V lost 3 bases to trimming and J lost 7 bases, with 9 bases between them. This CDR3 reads CAWRSGSEAFF. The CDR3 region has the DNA TGTGCCTGGAGATCGGGGAGTGAAGCTTTCTTT.

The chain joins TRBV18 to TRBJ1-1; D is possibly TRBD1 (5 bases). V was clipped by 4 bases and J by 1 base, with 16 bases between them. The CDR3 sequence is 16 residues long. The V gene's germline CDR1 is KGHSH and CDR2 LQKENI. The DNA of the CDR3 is TGTGCCAGCTCACGAGGACCCAGCCAGGGGAACACTGAAGCTTTCTTT. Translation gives CASSRGPSQGNTEAFF.

The DNA of the CDR3 is TGTGCCAGCAGCTTAGGCAGGGGGTTATTCTACGAGCAGTACTTC. Translating it yields CASSLGRGLFYEQYF. The rearrangement links TRBV7-2 to TRBJ2-7, with TRBD1 matching over 7 bases. The CDR3 sequence is 15 residues long. With 1 base clipped from V and 3 bases from J, the junction kept 6 bases outside the gene matches. Per germline, CDR1 SGHTA and CDR2 FQGNSA.

The CDR3 nucleotides are TGTGCCAGTAGTATGCGGGGGTTTGCCTACACTGAAGCTTTCTTT. It specifies CASSMRGFAYTEAFF. V usage is TRBV19 and J usage is TRBJ1-1; maybe TRBD1 (5 bases). The CDR3 is 15 residues long. With 3 bases removed from V and 3 bases from J, the gap between germline ends came to 14 bases. Germline values: CDR1 LNHDA, CDR2 SQIVND (reference sequence).